These 25 T cell receptor beta chains were sequenced from one sample in a study of blood T cell repertoires in COVID-19. TCRdb's copy holds only in-frame clones and misses some; the assay was immunoSEQ multiplex PCR. The sample includes over 120,000 clones, over 70% seen only once; the top ten take 3.5%. The sequencing sample was made of peripheral blood. All receptors come from an older man who had recovered from COVID-19.

The count of this clone is one. The genes are TRBV2 and TRBJ1-5; TRBD1 is a possible D gene (5 bases). The CDR3 runs to 13 residues. The V end lost 8 bases, the J end lost 3 bases, and 11 bases lay between the germline ends. CDR1 is SNHLY and CDR2 is FYNNEI in the germline V gene. The CDR3: CASGGQTNQPQHF. The CDR3, as DNA: TGTGCCAGCGGCGGACAAACCAATCAGCCCCAGCATTTT.

This clone has only one observation. The V and J genes are TRBV5-5 and TRBJ2-7; 7 positions agree with TRBD1. The CDR3 is made up of 14 amino acids. From germline, CDR1 is SGHKS and CDR2 YYEKEE (reference sequence). J gave up 5 bases and V 4 bases, and 9 bases lay outside the gene matches. DNA of the CDR3: TGTGCCAGCAGCCGACAGGGTAACCTCCACGAGCAGTACTTC. This translates into CASSRQGNLHEQYF.

The V and J genes are TRBV5-1 and TRBJ1-4; D might be TRBD1 (6 bases). Trimming shortened V by 0 bases and J by 5 bases, and 14 bases separated the two germline ends. Germline values: CDR1 SGHRS, CDR2 YFSETQ. This CDR3 has 16 residues. CDR3 loop: CASSLEGRGANEKLFF. The CDR3 coding sequence is TGCGCCAGCAGCTTGGAGGGGAGGGGGGCCAATGAAAAACTGTTTTTT.

V gene TRBV5-1 combines with J gene TRBJ2-7; 9 nucleotides align to TRBD1. CDR3 length: 14 residues. From germline, CDR1 is SGHRS and CDR2 YFSETQ. The V and J ends lost 3 bases and 4 bases, in that order; junction bases with no gene match: 5. The CDR3 is CASSSTGTGYEQYF. In nucleotides, the CDR3 is TGCGCCAGCAGCTCAACCGGGACAGGGTACGAGCAGTACTTC.

This CDR3 reads CASSQSWPSSEQYF. CDR3 in DNA: TGCGCCAGCAGCCAATCTTGGCCCTCCTCGGAGCAGTACTTC. The J gene is TRBJ2-7, the V gene TRBV4-1; D gene uncertain. The CDR3 totals 14 residues. Germline values: CDR1 MGHRA, CDR2 YSYEKL. The V end was cut by 2 bases, the J end by 7 bases, with 15 bases between.

V and J are TRBV6-2 or TRBV6-3 and TRBJ1-4, with D tentatively TRBD1 (6 bases). V was clipped by 6 bases and J by 3 bases, with 14 bases between them. Germline assignment: CDR1 MNHEY and CDR2 SVGEGT. The CDR3 spans 15 residues. The CDR3 bases are TGTGCCAGCAGCTATCCAGGGGTGCCTAATGAAAAACTGTTTTTT. Translation: CASSYPGVPNEKLFF.

The chain joins TRBV7-9 to TRBJ1-1, with 7 bases lining up with TRBD1. From germline, CDR1 is SEHNR and CDR2 FQNEAQ (reference sequence). The CDR3 consists of 12 residues. Trimming took 5 bases from V and 7 from J; bases not matched to a gene: 4. The CDR3 reads CASSIDRDEAFF. In DNA, the CDR3 is TGTGCCAGCAGCATTGACAGGGATGAAGCTTTCTTT.

This clone was observed a handful of times. The chain combines TRBV29-1 with TRBJ2-7; 9 nucleotides align to TRBD1. Germline assignment: CDR1 SQVTM and CDR2 ANQGSEA. V lost 6 bases, J lost 0 bases, and 6 bases stayed unmatched. There are 14 residues in the CDR3. CDR3 DNA sequence: TGCAGCGTCGCATTGGGACAGGGCTCCTACGAGCAGTACTTC. It yields the protein CSVALGQGSYEQYF.

In nucleotides, the CDR3 is TGTGCCACTCAGCGGAGGGGAAGGAACACTGAAGCTTTCTTT. Its translation: CATQRRGRNTEAFF. The V call is TRBV24-1, the J call TRBJ1-1; tentatively, D is TRBD1 (5 bases). CDR1 is KGHDR, CDR2 SFDVKD, per germline. The V end lost 10 bases, the J end lost 1 base, and 15 bases lay between the germline ends. The CDR3 is made up of 14 amino acids.

Turning to this clone: One end of the junction fails to match germline, which may point to a read error. This chain connects TRBV7-2 to TRBJ2-1; the D is unclear. Germline V gene lookup returns CDR1 SGHTA and CDR2 FQGNSA. This CDR3 comprises 15 residues. The CDR3 DNA is TGTGCCAGCAGCTTAAGCTCGGTTTCCTCCAATGAGCAGTTCTTC. This codes for CASSLSSVSSNEQFF.

The chain uses TRBV5-6 and TRBJ2-3; no definite D call. The CDR3 sequence is 14 residues long. V lost 4 bases and J 2 bases, leaving 11 bases between the germline ends. Germline V gene sequence: CDR1 SGHDT, CDR2 YYEEEE. CDR3 coding DNA: TGTGCCAGCAGCGTTAGTCGTGTCACAGATACGCAGTATTTT. Protein sequence: CASSVSRVTDTQYF. The full variable domain, rest sourced from reference TRBV5-6 and TRBJ2-3, is DAGVTQSPTHLIKTRGQQVTLRCSPKSGHDTVSWYQQALGQGPQFIFQYYEEEERQRGNFPDRFSGHQFPNYSSELNVNALLLGDSALYLCASSVSRVTDTQYFGPGTRLTVL.

This chain links TRBV4-1 with TRBJ2-4; 10 nucleotides agree with TRBD2. With V trimmed by 2 bases and J by 2 bases, 6 bases remained unmatched. The length of the CDR3 is 17 residues. CDR1 MGHRA and CDR2 YSYEKL come from the germline V gene. CDR3 amino acids: CASSQPLAGPTKNIQYF. The CDR3 DNA is TGCGCCAGCAGCCAACCACTAGCGGGACCGACCAAAAACATTCAGTACTTC.

V is TRBV19 and J is TRBJ2-3; TRBD2 matches at 9 bases. Germline assignment: CDR1 LNHDA and CDR2 SQIVND (reference sequence). V gave up 2 bases and J gave up 2 bases; unmatched junction bases: 11. The CDR3 runs 18 residues. The CDR3 spells CASSIRLPAGGFTDTQYF. DNA for the CDR3: TGTGCCAGTAGTATACGCCTTCCAGCGGGAGGTTTCACAGATACGCAGTATTTT.

This chain uses TRBV4-3 with TRBJ2-3; possible D gene TRBD1, 5 bases. Germline lookup yields CDR1 LGHNA and CDR2 YSLEER. The CDR3 consists of 13 residues. Trimming stripped 1 base from V and 7 bases from J, with 9 bases between. CDR3 in amino acids: CASSQVGRYTQYF. The CDR3 region has the DNA TGCGCCAGCAGCCAAGTGGGGCGGTATACGCAGTATTTT.

The rearrangement joins TRBV7-3 to TRBJ2-2, with 10 bases matching TRBD1. This CDR3 spans 15 amino acids. With 2 bases clipped from V and 4 bases from J, the junction kept 1 base outside the gene matches. CDR1 SGHTA and CDR2 FQGTGA come from the germline V gene. Here the CDR3 reads CASSLGDRGTGELFF. The CDR3 DNA follows: TGTGCCAGCAGCTTAGGGGACAGGGGCACCGGGGAGCTGTTTTTT.

This chain connects TRBV6-5 to TRBJ2-3; D uncertain. The CDR3 has 14 residues. The germline CDR1 and CDR2 sequences are MNHEY and SVGAGI. The V end lost 4 bases, the J end lost 2 bases, and 10 bases lay between the germline ends. CDR3 residues: CASSSEAHTDTQYF. DNA of the CDR3: TGTGCCAGCAGTTCCGAGGCCCACACAGATACGCAGTATTTT.

The gene calls are TRBV11-3 and TRBJ2-1; TRBD2 agrees at 11 bases. The CDR3 extends over 15 amino acids. Per germline, CDR1 SGHNT and CDR2 YENEEA. Trimming cost V 5 bases and J 5 bases; bases outside gene matches: 5. The CDR3 bases are TGTGCCAGCAGCCCCGGGACTAGCGGAAACAATGAGCAGTTCTTC. Amino acid sequence: CASSPGTSGNNEQFF.

The rearrangement joins TRBV9 to TRBJ2-7; unclear D gene. The CDR3 totals 14 residues. Germline V CDR1 and CDR2: SGDLS, YYNGEE. The V and J ends lost 0 bases and 3 bases respectively, with 10 bases between them. DNA for the CDR3: TGTGCCAGCAGCGTAGAGGCTAGTCGCTACGAGCAGTACTTC. Protein: CASSVEASRYEQYF.

The chain couples TRBV7-8 to TRBJ2-3, with TRBD2 as a possible D gene (5 bases). The CDR3 extends over 15 amino acids. Per germline, CDR1 SGHVS and CDR2 FQNEAQ. Trimming took off 1 base at V and 2 bases at J, with 10 bases between the two ends. The CDR3 sequence is CASSLEWETTDTQYF. Written as DNA, the CDR3 is TGTGCCAGCAGCTTAGAATGGGAGACCACAGATACGCAGTATTTT.

This clone was counted between two and nine times. This chain uses TRBV2 with TRBJ2-2; perhaps TRBD2 as D (5 bases). With 3 bases removed from V and 6 bases from J, the gap between germline ends came to 14 bases. The CDR3 loop spans 15 amino acids. Germline values: CDR1 SNHLY, CDR2 FYNNEI. CDR3 residues: CASSENKGAPGELFF. The CDR3 DNA reads TGTGCCAGCAGTGAGAATAAGGGAGCCCCCGGGGAGCTGTTTTTT.

The sample holds one count of this clone. This rearrangement joins TRBV19 to TRBJ2-5; TRBD2 matches at 7 bases. Germline V CDR1 and CDR2: LNHDA, SQIVND (reference sequence). J gave up 1 base and V 6 bases, and 5 bases lay outside the gene matches. CDR3 length: 14 amino acids. DNA of the CDR3: TGTGCCAGTAGGGGGCTAGCGGCCCAAGAGACCCAGTACTTC. This sequence encodes CASRGLAAQETQYF.

This clone has only a few counts. The rearrangement uses TRBV6-6 and TRBJ2-7, with a possible D match to TRBD1 (6 bases). The V end lost 5 bases, the J end lost 3 bases, and 14 bases lay between the germline ends. This CDR3 spans 14 amino acids. From germline, CDR1 is MNHNY and CDR2 SVGAGI (reference sequence). CDR3 sequence reads: CASSGQPNSYEQYF. CDR3 nucleotide sequence: TGTGCCAGCAGTGGACAGCCGAATAGCTACGAGCAGTACTTC.

The chain carries TRBV18 and TRBJ2-3; the D is unclear. CDR3 length: 14 amino acids. CDR1 KGHSH and CDR2 LQKENI come from the germline V gene. With 6 bases removed from V and 4 bases from J, the gap between germline ends came to 14 bases. The CDR3 sequence is CASSPSVLPDTQYF. The CDR3 coding sequence is TGTGCCAGCTCTCCTTCAGTTCTTCCAGATACGCAGTATTTT.

The chain recombines TRBV7-2 with TRBJ2-7; TRBD2 matches at 10 bases. This CDR3 contains 15 residues. The V segment lost 5 bases and the J segment 3 bases; nucleotides outside the gene matches: 7. In germline, CDR1 is SGHTA, CDR2 FQGNSA. The CDR3 sequence: CASSPRRTSGYEQYF. CDR3 DNA sequence: TGTGCCAGCAGCCCCCGGCGGACTAGCGGCTACGAGCAGTACTTC.

The gene calls are TRBV3-1 (or the pseudogene TRBV3-2) and TRBJ2-2; D perhaps matches TRBD2 (5 bases). The germline gives CDR1 LGHDT, CDR2 YNNKEL (reference sequence). V gave up 3 bases and J gave up 5 bases, with 10 bases separating them. The CDR3 runs to 14 residues. The CDR3 DNA sequence: TGTGCCAGCAGCCATTCCGGGATGACCGGGGAGCTGTTTTTT. This gives the protein CASSHSGMTGELFF.